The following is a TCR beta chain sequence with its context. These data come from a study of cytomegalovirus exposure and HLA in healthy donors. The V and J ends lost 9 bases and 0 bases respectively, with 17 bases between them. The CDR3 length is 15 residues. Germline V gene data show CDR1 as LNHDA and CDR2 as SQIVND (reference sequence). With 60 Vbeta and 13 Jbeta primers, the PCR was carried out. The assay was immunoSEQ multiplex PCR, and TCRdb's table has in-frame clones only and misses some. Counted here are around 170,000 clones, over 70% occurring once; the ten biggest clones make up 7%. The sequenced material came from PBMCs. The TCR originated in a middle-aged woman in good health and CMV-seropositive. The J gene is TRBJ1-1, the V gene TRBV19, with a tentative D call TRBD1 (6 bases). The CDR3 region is CASCDPDRLNTEAFF. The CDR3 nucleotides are TGTGCCAGCTGTGATCCGGACAGACTGAACACTGAAGCTTTCTTT.